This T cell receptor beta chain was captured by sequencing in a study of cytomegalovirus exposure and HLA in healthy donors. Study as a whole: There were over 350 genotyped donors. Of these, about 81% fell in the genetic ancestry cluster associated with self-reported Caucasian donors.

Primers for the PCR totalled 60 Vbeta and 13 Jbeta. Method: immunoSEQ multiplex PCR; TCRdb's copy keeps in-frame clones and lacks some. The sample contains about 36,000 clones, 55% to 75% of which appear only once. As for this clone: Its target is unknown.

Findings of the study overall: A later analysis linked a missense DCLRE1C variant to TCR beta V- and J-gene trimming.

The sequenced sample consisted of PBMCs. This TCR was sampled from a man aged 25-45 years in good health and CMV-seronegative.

The CDR3 DNA sequence: TGTGCCAGCAGTTACTCAGGGGTCGCTTCACCCCTCCACTTT. This translates into CASSYSGVASPLHF. The rearrangement uses TRBV6-5 and TRBJ1-6, with D possibly matching TRBD1 (5 bases). Trimming shortened V by 0 bases and J by 9 bases, and 9 bases separated the two germline ends. This CDR3 is 14 amino acids long. Per germline, CDR1 MNHEY and CDR2 SVGAGI.